This is a list of T cell receptor beta chains from one sample in a study of T cells after yellow fever vaccination. From the 5' RACE reads, TCRdb called clonotypes with MiXCR, one entry per CDR3 protein. The sample consists of 170,000 or so distinct CDR3 sequences, 6.2% of them appearing once. The specimen comprised CD4+ T cells sorted from PBMCs, sampled on the day of the first yellow fever vaccination. The receptor set was obtained from a man younger than 30 who received the YFV17D yellow fever vaccine. Each CDR3 is given with its conserved first and last residue. The order of the fields is J gene, D gene, V gene, clone size, CDR3 DNA, CDR3 protein. The D gene is left open where the match is weak. Size is stated for part of the rows, as once, few or many counts, or as a class when the clone is expanded.

J: TRBJ2-1
D: .
V: TRBV21-1
size: many
DNA: TGTGCCAGCAACCTAGGAGAGAGGGTAGCGGGGGGCCTTAATGCCTACAATGAGCAGTTCTTC
CDR3: CASNLGERVAGGLNAYNEQFF

J: TRBJ1-1
D: TRBD1
V: TRBV4-1
size: .
DNA: TGCGCCAGCAGCCAACAGGGGGAATTGAACACTGAAGCTTTCTTT
CDR3: CASSQQGELNTEAFF

J: TRBJ1-6
D: TRBD1
V: TRBV4-3
size: many
DNA: TGCGCCAGCAGCCAAGACTGGCAGGGGGCCCTCCACTTT
CDR3: CASSQDWQGALHF

J: TRBJ1-6
D: TRBD1
V: TRBV27
size: .
DNA: TGTGCCAGCAGTTTAATTGGGACAGGGGAATCACCCCTCCACTTT
CDR3: CASSLIGTGESPLHF

J: TRBJ1-1
D: .
V: TRBV6-1
size: many
DNA: TGTGCCAGCATCTCCGGTCAGGCAAACACTGAAGCTTTCTTT
CDR3: CASISGQANTEAFF

J: TRBJ1-2
D: .
V: TRBV7-8
size: .
DNA: TGTGCCAGCAGCTTCGGCCTGATCAGGAACTATGGCTACACCTTC
CDR3: CASSFGLIRNYGYTF

J: TRBJ2-3
D: TRBD2
V: TRBV7-2
size: many
DNA: TGTGCCAGCAGCTTAGAAGCGGGGGCGTCAGATACGCAGTATTTT
CDR3: CASSLEAGASDTQYF

J: TRBJ1-2
D: .
V: TRBV10-3
size: few
DNA: TGTGCCATCAGTGTATCCTGGGACACCTCCTATGGCTACACCTTC
CDR3: CAISVSWDTSYGYTF

J: TRBJ1-1
D: .
V: TRBV6-5
size: few
DNA: TGTGCCAGCAGTACCCCACAGAGAGTGAACACTGAAGCTTTCTTT
CDR3: CASSTPQRVNTEAFF

J: TRBJ2-1
D: .
V: TRBV11-1
size: many
DNA: TGTGCCAGCAGCTTAACGACAGGATCGGGTTCCTACAATGAGCAGTTCTTC
CDR3: CASSLTTGSGSYNEQFF

J: TRBJ2-5
D: .
V: TRBV11-2
size: few
DNA: TGTGCCAGCAGCCGGGGTCTACGGGATGGGGAGACCCAGTACTTC
CDR3: CASSRGLRDGETQYF

J: TRBJ1-6
D: .
V: TRBV5-1
size: many
DNA: TGCGCCAGCAGCCCCCGGATGGCCTATAATTCACCCCTCCACTTT
CDR3: CASSPRMAYNSPLHF

J: TRBJ2-5
D: TRBD2
V: TRBV3-1
size: .
DNA: TGTGCCAGCAGCCAGAACTCCTTTGGCGAGCGGGGGTCCCCGACCCAGTACTTC
CDR3: CASSQNSFGERGSPTQYF

J: TRBJ1-5
D: TRBD1
V: TRBV28
size: many
DNA: TGTGCCAGCAGTTCCTCGACAGGGGGAGGGAATCAGCCCCAGCATTTT
CDR3: CASSSSTGGGNQPQHF

J: TRBJ1-1
D: .
V: TRBV3-1
size: many
DNA: TGTGCCAGCAGCGTTCAGGGTTTTGAAGCTTTCTTT
CDR3: CASSVQGFEAFF

J: TRBJ2-3
D: .
V: TRBV7-3
size: many
DNA: TGTGCCAGCAGCTTAACGCAAAGTACAGATACGCAGTATTTT
CDR3: CASSLTQSTDTQYF

J: TRBJ2-3
D: .
V: TRBV5-6
size: many
DNA: TGTGCCAGCAGCTTGGTCCGGGGGATTCGGGATACGCAGTATTTT
CDR3: CASSLVRGIRDTQYF

J: TRBJ2-3
D: .
V: TRBV6-2/TRBV6-3
size: few
DNA: TGTGCCAGCAGTTCTGCGGGAGATACGCAGTATTTT
CDR3: CASSSAGDTQYF

J: TRBJ1-2
D: .
V: TRBV10-3
size: .
DNA: TGTGCCATCAGTGCCGGGACCTACTATGGCTACACCTTC
CDR3: CAISAGTYYGYTF

J: TRBJ2-2
D: TRBD1
V: TRBV10-2
size: few
DNA: TGCGCCAGCTGGGCGACAGGGGCCACCGGGGAGCTGTTTTTT
CDR3: CASWATGATGELFF

J: TRBJ2-1
D: TRBD1
V: TRBV9
size: few
DNA: TGTGCCAGCAGCGTAGGGCGGGACAGGGTTACCGATGAGCAGTTCTTC
CDR3: CASSVGRDRVTDEQFF

J: TRBJ1-5
D: .
V: TRBV10-3
size: .
DNA: TGTGCCATCCAGGGTAATAGCAATCAGCCCCAGCATTTT
CDR3: CAIQGNSNQPQHF

J: TRBJ1-1
D: TRBD1
V: TRBV6-5
size: few
DNA: TGTGCCAGCAGTTACTCGGGACAGCCTAACACTGAAGCTTTCTTT
CDR3: CASSYSGQPNTEAFF

J: TRBJ2-5
D: TRBD2
V: TRBV5-4
size: .
DNA: TGTGCCAGCAGCCCTAGCGGGGGGGAATTTCAAGAGACCCAGTACTTC
CDR3: CASSPSGGEFQETQYF